What follows are 22 T cell receptor beta chains derived from one specimen sequenced in a study of blood T cell repertoires in COVID-19. Assay used: immunoSEQ multiplex PCR; TCRdb lists only in-frame clones, some missing. Of about 210,000 clones listed, 70% to 90% are singletons. What was sequenced was peripheral blood. Receptors were obtained from a woman aged 70 to 79 with COVID-19, enrolled during active disease.

This chain joins TRBV5-8 and TRBJ1-6; 7 bases fit TRBD1. The CDR3 spans 13 residues. CDR1 is SGHTS, CDR2 YDEGEE, per germline. The J segment lost 10 bases and the V segment lost 4 bases, leaving 5 bases of the junction unmatched. CDR3 coding DNA: TGTGCCAGCAGCGGAGGGGGCTGGTCACCCCTCCACTTT. The encoded protein is CASSGGGWSPLHF.

This clone was seen once. The gene calls are TRBV3-1 (or the pseudogene TRBV3-2) and TRBJ2-3; 9 positions agree with TRBD1. Germline lookup yields CDR1 LGHDT and CDR2 YNNKEL (reference sequence). The CDR3 loop spans 15 amino acids. The V segment lost 1 base and the J segment 9 bases; nucleotides outside the gene matches: 8. The CDR3 loop reads CASSQAGGGTGTQYF. The DNA of the CDR3 is TGTGCCAGCAGCCAAGCGGGGGGCGGGACAGGGACGCAGTATTTT.

Remarks on this clone: Distinct nucleotide sequences in the sample also encode this CDR3. This chain links TRBV7-2 with TRBJ2-1; 10 bases fit TRBD2. The ends lost 4 bases at V and 1 base at J; junction bases unmatched: 1. CDR1 and CDR2 (germline): SGHTA, FQGNSA. The CDR3 runs 15 residues. Written as DNA, the CDR3 is TGTGCCAGCAGCTCTAGCGGGAGATCCTACAATGAGCAGTTCTTC. Protein: CASSSSGRSYNEQFF.

The V gene is TRBV11-3, the J gene TRBJ2-3; D gene ambiguous. This CDR3 region has 17 residues. Trimming removed 5 bases at V and 0 bases at J, with 18 bases between. CDR1 is SGHNT and CDR2 is YENEEA in the germline V gene. The CDR3 sequence is CASSKYTPAGSTDTQYF. CDR3 nucleotide sequence: TGTGCCAGCAGCAAGTACACACCCGCAGGTAGCACAGATACGCAGTATTTT.

The chain employs TRBV6-5 and TRBJ2-5; weak D call: TRBD2 (5 bases). Per the germline V gene, CDR1 is MNHEY and CDR2 is SVGAGI. The V and J ends lost 6 bases and 7 bases respectively, with 21 bases between them. This CDR3 is built from 15 residues. The CDR3 region has the DNA TGTGCCAGCAGCCGCGGACTCACCCAAGAGACGACCCAGTACTTC. This sequence encodes CASSRGLTQETTQYF.

The chain links TRBV9 to TRBJ1-1, with D perhaps matching TRBD1 (6 bases). This CDR3 region has 14 residues. V shed 5 bases and J shed 1 base, with 12 bases lying between them. CDR1 SGDLS and CDR2 YYNGEE come from the germline V gene. CDR3 bases: TGTGCCAGCAGAGGGCCGGGACAGAACACTGAAGCTTTCTTT. Amino acid sequence: CASRGPGQNTEAFF.

This chain connects TRBV5-4 to TRBJ2-1; D not resolved. The CDR3 has 14 amino acids. Germline CDR1 reads SGHNT; CDR2 reads YYREEE (reference sequence). The germline V and J ends were trimmed by 5 bases and 1 base, with 10 bases remaining between them. The CDR3 sequence is CASRPLRSYNEQFF. In DNA form, the CDR3 reads TGTGCCAGCAGACCCCTGAGATCCTACAATGAGCAGTTCTTC. The whole variable domain, remainder taken from reference TRBV5-4 and TRBJ2-1, is ETGVTQSPTHLIKTRGQQVTLRCSSQSGHNTVSWYQQALGQGPQFIFQYYREEENGRGNFPPRFSGLQFPNYSSELNVNALELDDSALYLCASRPLRSYNEQFFGPGTRLTVL.

The V gene is TRBV25-1, the J gene TRBJ1-2, with D possibly TRBD1 on 6 matching bases. Germline V gives CDR1 MGHDK, CDR2 SYGVNS. CDR3 length equals 15 residues. The V end was cut by 2 bases, the J end by 5 bases, with 15 bases between. The CDR3 here is CASSEGGSGPYGYTF. The CDR3 DNA reads TGTGCCAGCAGTGAAGGGGGCTCAGGGCCGTATGGCTACACCTTC.

The CDR3 DNA is TGTGCCAGCAGCTTGGGTATCGGTAATGAAAAACTGTTTTTT. Its translation is CASSLGIGNEKLFF. The V call is TRBV5-4, the J call TRBJ1-4; D is ambiguous. Germline loops: CDR1 SGHNT, CDR2 YYREEE (reference sequence). The CDR3 sequence is 14 residues long. V was cut by 0 bases and J by 4 bases, with 7 bases left in between.

The J gene is TRBJ1-1, the V gene TRBV15; TRBD1 matches at 9 bases. This CDR3 comprises 20 residues. The ends lost 4 bases at V and 2 bases at J; junction bases unmatched: 20. Germline V CDR1 and CDR2: LNHNV, YYDKDF (reference sequence). CDR3 DNA: TGTGCCACCAGCACAAGGAGGCCGAGGACAGGGGTCCGTGACAACACTGAAGCTTTCTTT. This codes for CATSTRRPRTGVRDNTEAFF. The whole variable domain, filled in from reference TRBV15 and TRBJ1-1, reads DAMVIQNPRYQVTQFGKPVTLSCSQTLNHNVMYWYQQKSSQAPKLLFHYYDKDFNNEADTPDNFQSRRPNTSFCFLDIRSPGLGDTAMYLCATSTRRPRTGVRDNTEAFFGQGTRLTVV.

In its sample, this clone was seen a few times. V and J are TRBV30 and TRBJ1-5, with D possibly matching TRBD1 (6 bases). Germline CDR1 GTSNPN, CDR2 SVGIG (reference sequence). This CDR3 region has 14 residues. V dropped 0 bases and J dropped 5 bases, with 11 bases sitting between them. CDR3 sequence: CAWSVWTVDQPQHF. As DNA, the CDR3 is TGTGCCTGGAGTGTATGGACAGTGGATCAGCCCCAGCATTTT.

The gene calls are TRBV20-1 and TRBJ1-5; a possible D gene is TRBD1 (5 bases). CDR3 size: 15 residues. Looked up from germline, CDR1 is DFQATT and CDR2 is SNEGSKA (reference sequence). Trimming left V 3 bases short and J 4 bases short, with 16 bases between. CDR3 nucleotides: TGCAGTGCTAGTCACGGGCAGGGAAGAAATCAGCCCCAGCATTTT. Protein: CSASHGQGRNQPQHF.

This chain joins TRBV5-8 and TRBJ1-6, with D possibly matching TRBD1 (5 bases). The germline CDR1 and CDR2 sequences are SGHTS and YDEGEE. The CDR3 length is 12 residues. V lost 10 bases, J lost 10 bases, and 15 bases lay in between. The CDR3 spells CAGQGLESPLHF. Here the CDR3 DNA reads TGTGCCGGTCAGGGTCTGGAATCACCCCTCCACTTT.

The chain has TRBV7-8 and TRBJ1-3; D uncertain. Germline lookup yields CDR1 SGHVS and CDR2 FQNEAQ. V was shortened by 0 bases and J by 0 bases, with 6 bases between the two germline ends. The CDR3 sequence is 15 residues long. CDR3 coding DNA: TGTGCCAGCAGCTTAGCTGGCTTCTCTGGAAACACCATATATTTT. Translated, it gives CASSLAGFSGNTIYF.

Only a few counts were recorded for this clone. V is TRBV4-3 and J is TRBJ2-7, with 7 bases lining up with TRBD2. This CDR3 spans 17 amino acids. The V segment lost 2 bases and the J segment 2 bases; nucleotides outside the gene matches: 12. CDR1 and CDR2 from the germline V gene are LGHNA and YSLEER. In DNA form, the CDR3 reads TGCGCCAGCAGCCAACTGTGGGGAGGGGCCATCCCCTACGAGCAGTACTTC. This codes for CASSQLWGGAIPYEQYF.

The chain carries TRBV11-2 and TRBJ2-5, with D unclear. Per the germline V gene, CDR1 is SGHAT and CDR2 is FQNNGV. This CDR3 contains 14 residues. The germline V and J ends were trimmed by 4 bases and 1 base, with 10 bases remaining between them. The CDR3 bases are TGTGCCAGCAGCTGGAGAGACCCCCAAGAGACCCAGTACTTC. It encodes CASSWRDPQETQYF. The whole variable domain, filled in from reference TRBV11-2 and TRBJ2-5, reads EAGVAQSPRYKIIEKRQSVAFWCNPISGHATLYWYQQILGQGPKLLIQFQNNGVVDDSQLPKDRFSAERLKGVDSTLKIQPAKLEDSAVYLCASSWRDPQETQYFGPGTRLLVL.

V usage is TRBV3-1 (or the pseudogene TRBV3-2) and J usage is TRBJ1-5, with D possibly TRBD1 on 5 matching bases. Germline loops: CDR1 LGHDT, CDR2 YNNKEL (reference sequence). Trimming pared 3 bases from V and 5 bases from J, leaving 8 bases between. The CDR3 sequence is 13 residues long. The CDR3 region has the DNA TGTGCCAGCAGCCAGGACAAATATCAGCCCCAGCATTTT. Translation: CASSQDKYQPQHF.

This chain connects TRBV7-6 to TRBJ2-7; the D gene is possibly TRBD1 (6 bases). V was clipped by 6 bases and J by 5 bases, with 17 bases between them. Germline V gene data show CDR1 as SGHVS and CDR2 as FNYEAQ. CDR3 length: 14 residues. CDR3 in amino acids: CASSHGGQHDEQYF. CDR3 in DNA: TGTGCCAGCAGTCACGGAGGACAGCACGACGAGCAGTACTTC.

The chain carries TRBV7-3 and TRBJ1-1, with 7 bases identical to TRBD1. This CDR3 spans 14 amino acids. In germline, CDR1 is SGHTA, CDR2 FQGTGA. Trimming removed 5 bases from V and 3 bases from J; junction bases left unmatched: 6. DNA of the CDR3: TGTGCCAGCAGCCCACAGGGGAAAGACACTGAAGCTTTCTTT. Its protein product is CASSPQGKDTEAFF. The complete variable domain, with remaining parts taken from reference TRBV7-3 and TRBJ1-1, reads GAGVSQTPSNKVTEKGKYVELRCDPISGHTALYWYRQSLGQGPEFLIYFQGTGAADDSGLPNDRFFAVRPEGSVSTLKIQRTERGDSAVYLCASSPQGKDTEAFFGQGTRLTVV.

The V call is TRBV5-1, the J call TRBJ1-2; tentatively, D is TRBD1 (5 bases). CDR1 is SGHRS and CDR2 is YFSETQ in the germline V gene. CDR3 length equals 13 residues. V was shortened by 0 bases and J by 4 bases, with 7 bases between the two germline ends. The CDR3 DNA reads as TGCGCCAGCAGCTTGGTGGGGGGCTATGGCTACACCTTC. Translated, it gives CASSLVGGYGYTF.

This chain connects TRBV19 to TRBJ1-2, with D unclear. Trimming stripped 0 bases from V and 7 bases from J, with 9 bases between. Germline V gene lookup returns CDR1 LNHDA and CDR2 SQIVND (reference sequence). CDR3 length equals 13 residues. The CDR3 region has the DNA TGTGCCAGTAGTATAGATCGGAGGGCTGGCTACACCTTC. Translating gives CASSIDRRAGYTF.

V is TRBV28 and J is TRBJ1-1; TRBD1 matches 7 bases. From germline, CDR1 is MDHEN and CDR2 SYDVKM. Trimming cost V 6 bases and J 11 bases; bases outside gene matches: 12. The CDR3 totals 13 residues. The CDR3 reads CASSPPDRSGAFF. In nucleotides, the CDR3 is TGTGCCAGCAGCCCCCCGGACAGGTCGGGGGCTTTCTTT.